The sequence of this T cell receptor beta chain was determined in a study of T cell responses to AZD1222 COVID-19 vaccine. Study outcomes and limitations: Nearly half of spike-specific TCRs reportedly target variant regions that are unmutated in the B.1.351 and B.1.1.7 variants.

The data were produced by immunoSEQ multiplex PCR, yet TCRdb's version contains in-frame clones alone and is incomplete. The top ten clones hold 1.6% of a sample with roughly 140,000 clones, roughly 90% of them seen once. Pooling was applied to second doses at about 4 or about 12 weeks. As for this clone: Antigen unknown.

Source: peripheral blood, taken 28 days after the second AZD1222 dose. This receptor was obtained from an adult who received the AZD1222 COVID-19 vaccine.

The CDR3 DNA is TGCAGCGTTGTAACAGGGGGCCACTATGGCTACACCTTC. Its protein product is CSVVTGGHYGYTF. This chain joins TRBV29-1 and TRBJ1-2, with 9 bases matching TRBD1. The CDR3 totals 13 residues. The germline V gene has CDR1 SQVTM and CDR2 ANQGSEA. The trim removed 4 bases at V and 3 bases at J, leaving 3 bases unmatched.